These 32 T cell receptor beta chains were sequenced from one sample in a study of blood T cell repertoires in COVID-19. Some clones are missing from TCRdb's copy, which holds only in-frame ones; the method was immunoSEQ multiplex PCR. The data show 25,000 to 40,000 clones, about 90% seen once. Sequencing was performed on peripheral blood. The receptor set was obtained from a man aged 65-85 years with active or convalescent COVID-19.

DNA for the CDR3: TGTGCCATCAGCATGGACAGGACAAATTCACCCCTCCACTTT. This gives the protein CAISMDRTNSPLHF. V usage is TRBV10-3 and J usage is TRBJ1-6, with 7 nucleotides matching TRBD1. The V segment lost 6 bases and the J segment 7 bases; nucleotides outside the gene matches: 6. The CDR3 contains 14 residues. Germline V gene lookup returns CDR1 ENHRY and CDR2 SYGVKD.

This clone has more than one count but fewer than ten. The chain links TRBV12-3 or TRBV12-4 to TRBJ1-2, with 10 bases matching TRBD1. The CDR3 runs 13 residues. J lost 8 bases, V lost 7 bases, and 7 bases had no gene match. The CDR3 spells CASTRQGARGYTF. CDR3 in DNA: TGTGCCAGCACCCGACAGGGGGCGCGAGGCTACACCTTC.

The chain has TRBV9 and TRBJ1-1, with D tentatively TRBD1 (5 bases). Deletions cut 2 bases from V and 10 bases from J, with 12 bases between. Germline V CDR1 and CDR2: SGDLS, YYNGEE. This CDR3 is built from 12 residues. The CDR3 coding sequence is TGTGCCAGCAGCGTTCTTAAGGGGCGAGCTTTCTTT. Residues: CASSVLKGRAFF.

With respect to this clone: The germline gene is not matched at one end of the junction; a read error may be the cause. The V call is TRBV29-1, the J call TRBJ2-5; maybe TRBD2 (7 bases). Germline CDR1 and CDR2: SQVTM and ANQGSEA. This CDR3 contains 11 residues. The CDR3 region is CSVVRGGGWDF. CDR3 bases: TGCAGCGTTGTAAGGGGGGGCGGTTGGGACTTC.

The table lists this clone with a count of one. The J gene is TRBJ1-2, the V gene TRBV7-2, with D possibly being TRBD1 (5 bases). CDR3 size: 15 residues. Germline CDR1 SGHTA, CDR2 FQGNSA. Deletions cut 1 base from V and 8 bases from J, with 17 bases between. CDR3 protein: CASSLGGDSMRGYTF. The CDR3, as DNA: TGTGCCAGCAGCTTAGGGGGGGATTCCATGAGGGGCTACACCTTC.

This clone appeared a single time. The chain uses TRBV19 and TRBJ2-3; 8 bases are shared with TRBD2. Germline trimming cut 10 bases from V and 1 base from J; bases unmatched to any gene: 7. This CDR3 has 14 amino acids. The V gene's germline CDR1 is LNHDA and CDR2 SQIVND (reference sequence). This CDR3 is CATLRAGGTDTQYF. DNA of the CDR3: TGTGCCACCCTAAGAGCGGGGGGCACAGATACGCAGTATTTT.

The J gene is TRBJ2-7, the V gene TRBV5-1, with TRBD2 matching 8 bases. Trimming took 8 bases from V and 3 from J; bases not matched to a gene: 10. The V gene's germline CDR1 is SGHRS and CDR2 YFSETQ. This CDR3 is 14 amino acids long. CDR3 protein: CASKRVSGSYEQYF. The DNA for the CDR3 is TGCGCCAGTAAGAGAGTCAGCGGGAGCTACGAGCAGTACTTC.

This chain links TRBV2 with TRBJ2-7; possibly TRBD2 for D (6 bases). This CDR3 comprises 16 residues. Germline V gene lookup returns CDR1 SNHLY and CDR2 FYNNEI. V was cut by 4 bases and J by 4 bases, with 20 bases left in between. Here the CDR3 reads CASSGGPLNSGYEQYF. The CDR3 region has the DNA TGTGCCAGCAGTGGAGGGCCCTTGAATAGCGGTTACGAGCAGTACTTC.

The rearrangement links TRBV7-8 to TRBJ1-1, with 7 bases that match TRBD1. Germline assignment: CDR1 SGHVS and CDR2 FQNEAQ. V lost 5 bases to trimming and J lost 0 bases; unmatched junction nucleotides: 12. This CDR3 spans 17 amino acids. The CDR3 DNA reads TGTGCCAGCAGCAGGCGGGCAGGGGGATCCATGAACACTGAAGCTTTCTTT. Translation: CASSRRAGGSMNTEAFF.

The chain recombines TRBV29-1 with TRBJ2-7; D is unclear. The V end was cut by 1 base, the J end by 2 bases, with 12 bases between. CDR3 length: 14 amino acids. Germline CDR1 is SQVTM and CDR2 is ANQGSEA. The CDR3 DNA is TGCAGCGTTGAAGGAGGAGCTCCGACCTACGAGCAGTACTTC. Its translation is CSVEGGAPTYEQYF.

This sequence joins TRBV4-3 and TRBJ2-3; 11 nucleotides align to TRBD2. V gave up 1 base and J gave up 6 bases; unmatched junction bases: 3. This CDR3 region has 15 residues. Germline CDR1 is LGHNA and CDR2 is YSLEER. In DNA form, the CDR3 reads TGCGCCAGCAGCCAAGCTAGCGGGGGGATGGATACGCAGTATTTT. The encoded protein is CASSQASGGMDTQYF.

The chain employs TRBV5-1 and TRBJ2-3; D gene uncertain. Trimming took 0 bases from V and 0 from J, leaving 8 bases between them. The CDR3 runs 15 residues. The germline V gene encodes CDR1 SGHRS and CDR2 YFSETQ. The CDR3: CASSLGGGSTDTQYF. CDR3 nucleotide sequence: TGCGCCAGCAGCTTGGGTGGCGGCAGCACAGATACGCAGTATTTT. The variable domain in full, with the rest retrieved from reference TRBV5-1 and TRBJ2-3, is KAGVTQTPRYLIKTRGQQVTLSCSPISGHRSVSWYQQTPGQGLQFLFEYFSETQRNKGNFPGRFSGRQFSNSRSEMNVSTLELGDSALYLCASSLGGGSTDTQYFGPGTRLTVL.

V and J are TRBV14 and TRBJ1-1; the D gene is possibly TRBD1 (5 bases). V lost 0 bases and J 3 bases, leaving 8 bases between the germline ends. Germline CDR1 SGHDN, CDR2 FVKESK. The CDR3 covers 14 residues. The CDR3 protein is CASSQDRGYTEAFF. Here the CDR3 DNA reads TGTGCCAGCAGCCAAGACCGGGGGTACACTGAAGCTTTCTTT.

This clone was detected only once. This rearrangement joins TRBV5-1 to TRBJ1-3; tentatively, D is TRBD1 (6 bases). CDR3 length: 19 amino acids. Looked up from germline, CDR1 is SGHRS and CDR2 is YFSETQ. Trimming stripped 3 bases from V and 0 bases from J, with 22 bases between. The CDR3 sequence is CASSSRLLTLTGSGNTIYF. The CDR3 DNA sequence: TGCGCCAGCAGCTCCCGCCTATTAACGCTGACAGGCTCTGGAAACACCATATATTTT.

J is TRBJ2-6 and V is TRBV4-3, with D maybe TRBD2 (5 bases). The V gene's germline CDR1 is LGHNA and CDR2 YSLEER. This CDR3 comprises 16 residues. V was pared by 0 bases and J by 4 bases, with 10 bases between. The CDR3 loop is CASSQEEGTGANVLTF. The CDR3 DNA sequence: TGCGCCAGCAGCCAAGAAGAGGGTACCGGGGCCAACGTCCTGACTTTC.

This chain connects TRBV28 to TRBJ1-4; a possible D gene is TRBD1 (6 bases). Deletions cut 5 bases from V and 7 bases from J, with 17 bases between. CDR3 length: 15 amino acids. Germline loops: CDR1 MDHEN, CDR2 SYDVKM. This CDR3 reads CASSAPRGGVEKLFF. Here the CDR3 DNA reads TGTGCCAGCAGTGCCCCCAGGGGTGGAGTTGAAAAACTGTTTTTT.

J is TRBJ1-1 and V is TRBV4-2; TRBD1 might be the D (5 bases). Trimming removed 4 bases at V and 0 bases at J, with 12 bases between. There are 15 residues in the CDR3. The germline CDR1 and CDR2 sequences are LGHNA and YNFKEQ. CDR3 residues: CASSPPQGMNTEAFF. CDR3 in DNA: TGTGCCAGCAGCCCCCCGCAGGGAATGAACACTGAAGCTTTCTTT.

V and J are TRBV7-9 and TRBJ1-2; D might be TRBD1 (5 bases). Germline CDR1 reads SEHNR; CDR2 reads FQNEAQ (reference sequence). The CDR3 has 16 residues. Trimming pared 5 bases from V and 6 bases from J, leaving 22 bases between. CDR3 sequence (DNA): TGTGCCAGCAGCCTAGGGATAGGGGCCAGGCTGGATGGCTACACCTTC. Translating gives CASSLGIGARLDGYTF.

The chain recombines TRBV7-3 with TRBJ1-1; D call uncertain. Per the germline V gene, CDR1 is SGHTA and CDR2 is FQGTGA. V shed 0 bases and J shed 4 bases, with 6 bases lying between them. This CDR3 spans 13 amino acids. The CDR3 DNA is TGTGCCAGCAGCTTAACGGCTGGCACTGAAGCTTTCTTT. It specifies CASSLTAGTEAFF.

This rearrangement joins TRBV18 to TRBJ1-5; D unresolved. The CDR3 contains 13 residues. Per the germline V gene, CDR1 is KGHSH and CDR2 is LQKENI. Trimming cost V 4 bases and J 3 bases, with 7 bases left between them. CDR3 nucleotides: TGTGCCAGCTCACTGTCAGACAATCAGCCCCAGCATTTT. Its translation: CASSLSDNQPQHF.

This chain's CDR3 is CATSAGQGTEAFF. The CDR3 bases are TGTGCCACCAGCGCCGGGCAGGGGACTGAAGCTTTCTTT. The chain has TRBV15 and TRBJ1-1; TRBD1 is a possible D gene (6 bases). CDR1 and CDR2 from the germline V gene are LNHNV and YYDKDF (reference sequence). Trimming took 5 bases from V and 5 from J, leaving 12 bases between them. The CDR3 contains 13 residues.

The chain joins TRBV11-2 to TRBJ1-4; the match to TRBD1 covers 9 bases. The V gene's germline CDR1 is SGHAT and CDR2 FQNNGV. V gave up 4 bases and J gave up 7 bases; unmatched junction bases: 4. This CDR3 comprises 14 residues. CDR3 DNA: TGTGCCAGCAGCTCGACAGGGGGAGTTGAAAAACTGTTTTTT. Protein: CASSSTGGVEKLFF.

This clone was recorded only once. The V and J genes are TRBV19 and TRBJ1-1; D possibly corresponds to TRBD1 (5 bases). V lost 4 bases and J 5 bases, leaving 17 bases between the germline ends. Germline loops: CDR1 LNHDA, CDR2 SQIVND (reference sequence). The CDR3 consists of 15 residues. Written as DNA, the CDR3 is TGTGCCAGTAGTACCCGTGCAGGGCGGAATACTGAAGCTTTCTTT. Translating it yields CASSTRAGRNTEAFF.

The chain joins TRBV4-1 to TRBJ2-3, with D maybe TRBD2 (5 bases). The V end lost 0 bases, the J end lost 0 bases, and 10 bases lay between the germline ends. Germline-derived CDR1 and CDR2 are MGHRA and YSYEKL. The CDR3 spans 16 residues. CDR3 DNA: TGCGCCAGCAGCCAAGATGTGGCGGGTAGCACAGATACGCAGTATTTT. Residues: CASSQDVAGSTDTQYF.

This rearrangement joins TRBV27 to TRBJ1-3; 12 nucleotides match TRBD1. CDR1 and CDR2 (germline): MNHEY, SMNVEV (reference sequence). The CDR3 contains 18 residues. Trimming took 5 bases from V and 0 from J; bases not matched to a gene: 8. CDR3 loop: CASSQGTGGTSSGNTIYF. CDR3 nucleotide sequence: TGTGCCAGCAGTCAAGGGACAGGGGGCACAAGCTCTGGAAACACCATATATTTT.

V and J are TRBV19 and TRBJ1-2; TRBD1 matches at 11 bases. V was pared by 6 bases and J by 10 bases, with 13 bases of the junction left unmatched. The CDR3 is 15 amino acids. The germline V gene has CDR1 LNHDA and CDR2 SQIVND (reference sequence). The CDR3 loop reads CASRRDLGQGALYTF. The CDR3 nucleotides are TGTGCCAGTAGAAGAGATCTCGGACAGGGGGCCCTCTACACCTTC.

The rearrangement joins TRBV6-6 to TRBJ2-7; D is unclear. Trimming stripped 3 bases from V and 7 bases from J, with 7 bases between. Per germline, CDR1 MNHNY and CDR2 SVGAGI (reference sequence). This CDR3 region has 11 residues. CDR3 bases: TGTGCCAGCAGTTATCGAGAAGAGCAGTACTTC. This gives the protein CASSYREEQYF.

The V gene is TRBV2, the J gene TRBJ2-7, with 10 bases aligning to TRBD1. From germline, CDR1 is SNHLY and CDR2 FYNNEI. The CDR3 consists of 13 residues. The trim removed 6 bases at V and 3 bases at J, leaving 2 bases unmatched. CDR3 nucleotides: TGTGCCAGCAGGACAGGGGGCAACTACGAGCAGTACTTC. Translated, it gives CASRTGGNYEQYF.

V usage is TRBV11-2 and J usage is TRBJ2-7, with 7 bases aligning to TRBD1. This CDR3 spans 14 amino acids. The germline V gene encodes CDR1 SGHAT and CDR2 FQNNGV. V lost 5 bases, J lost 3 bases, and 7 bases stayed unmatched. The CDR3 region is CASSLGQAYYEQYF. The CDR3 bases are TGTGCCAGCAGCCTCGGACAGGCTTACTACGAGCAGTACTTC.

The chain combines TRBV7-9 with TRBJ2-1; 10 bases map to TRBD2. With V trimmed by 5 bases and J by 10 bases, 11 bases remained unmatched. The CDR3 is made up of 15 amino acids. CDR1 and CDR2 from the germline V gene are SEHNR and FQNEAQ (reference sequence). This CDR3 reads CASSPRSGRAGEQFF. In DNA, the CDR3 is TGTGCCAGCAGCCCAAGGAGCGGGAGGGCCGGGGAGCAGTTCTTC.

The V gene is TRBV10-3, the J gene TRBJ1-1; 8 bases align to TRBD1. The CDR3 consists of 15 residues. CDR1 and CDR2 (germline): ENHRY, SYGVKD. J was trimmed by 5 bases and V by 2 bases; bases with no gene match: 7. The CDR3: CAISEGTGFSTEAFF. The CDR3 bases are TGTGCCATCAGTGAGGGGACAGGTTTTTCGACTGAAGCTTTCTTT.

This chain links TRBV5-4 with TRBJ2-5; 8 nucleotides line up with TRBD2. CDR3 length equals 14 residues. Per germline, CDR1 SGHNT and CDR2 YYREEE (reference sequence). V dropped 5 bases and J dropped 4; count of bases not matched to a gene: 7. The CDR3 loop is CASRPGGAGETQYF. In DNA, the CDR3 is TGTGCCAGCAGACCGGGGGGGGCCGGAGAGACCCAGTACTTC.